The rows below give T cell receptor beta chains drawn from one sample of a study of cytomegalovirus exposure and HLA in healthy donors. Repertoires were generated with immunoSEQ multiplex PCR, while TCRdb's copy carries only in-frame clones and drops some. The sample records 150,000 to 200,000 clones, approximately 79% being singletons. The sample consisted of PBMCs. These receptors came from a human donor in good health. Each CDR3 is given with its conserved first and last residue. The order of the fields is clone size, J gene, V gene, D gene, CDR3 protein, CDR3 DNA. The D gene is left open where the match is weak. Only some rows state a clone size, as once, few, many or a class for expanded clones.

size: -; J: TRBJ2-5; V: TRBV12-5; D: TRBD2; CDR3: CASGSGLAVQETQYF; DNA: TGTGCTAGTGGTTCCGGACTAGCGGTCCAAGAGACCCAGTACTTC
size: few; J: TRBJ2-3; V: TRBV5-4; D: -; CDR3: CASSRGTVGTDTQYF; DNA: TGTGCCAGCAGCCGGGGGACAGTGGGCACAGATACGCAGTATTTT
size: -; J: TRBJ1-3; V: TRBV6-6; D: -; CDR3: CASNWDIGSGGNTIYF; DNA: TGTGCCAGCAATTGGGACATCGGTAGTGGCGGAAACACCATATATTTT
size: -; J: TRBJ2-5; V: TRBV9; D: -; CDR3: CASSARGIQETQYF; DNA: TGTGCCAGCAGCGCCCGGGGGATCCAAGAGACCCAGTACTTC
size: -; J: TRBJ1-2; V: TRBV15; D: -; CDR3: CATSRAGLKEGYTF; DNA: TGTGCCACCAGCAGAGCGGGACTTAAAGAGGGCTACACCTTC
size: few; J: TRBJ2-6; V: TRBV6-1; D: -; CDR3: CASSERGRAGANVLTF; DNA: TGTGCCAGCAGTGAACGGGGGAGAGCCGGGGCCAACGTCCTGACTTTC
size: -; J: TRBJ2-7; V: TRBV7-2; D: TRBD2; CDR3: CASSLQRGPSYEQYF; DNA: TGTGCCAGCAGCTTACAGCGGGGGCCCTCCTACGAGCAGTACTTC
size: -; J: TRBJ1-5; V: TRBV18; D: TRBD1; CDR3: CASSPRGESNQPQHF; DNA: TGTGCCAGCTCACCCAGGGGGGAGTCCAATCAGCCCCAGCATTTT
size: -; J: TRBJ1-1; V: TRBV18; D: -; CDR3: CASSPPVDSAFF; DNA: TGTGCCAGCTCACCACCGGTTGATAGCGCTTTCTTT
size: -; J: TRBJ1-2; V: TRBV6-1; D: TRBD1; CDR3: CASTGQFYGYTF; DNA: TGTGCCAGCACGGGACAGTTCTATGGCTACACCTTC
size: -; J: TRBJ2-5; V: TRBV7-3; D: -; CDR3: CASSLFGGRNLETQYF; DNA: TGTGCCAGCAGCTTATTCGGGGGTCGGAACTTGGAGACCCAGTACTTC
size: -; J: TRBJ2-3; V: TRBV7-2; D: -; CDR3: CASSVTGDTSTDTQYF; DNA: TGTGCCAGCAGCGTCACAGGCGACACAAGCACAGATACGCAGTATTTT
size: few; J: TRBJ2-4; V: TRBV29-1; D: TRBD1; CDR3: CSVVLGQGAPNIQYF; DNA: TGCAGCGTTGTACTGGGACAGGGGGCCCCAAACATTCAGTACTTC
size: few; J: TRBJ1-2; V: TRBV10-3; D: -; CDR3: CAISKEGVNGYTF; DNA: TGTGCCATCAGCAAAGAGGGGGTTAATGGCTACACCTTC
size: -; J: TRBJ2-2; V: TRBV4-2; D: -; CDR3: CASSQEELSTGELFF; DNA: TGTGCCAGCAGCCAAGAAGAGCTTTCCACCGGGGAGCTGTTTTTT
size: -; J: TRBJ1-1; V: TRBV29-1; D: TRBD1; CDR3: CSAPLKQGGNTEAFF; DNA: TGCAGCGCCCCTCTGAAACAGGGGGGGAACACTGAAGCTTTCTTT
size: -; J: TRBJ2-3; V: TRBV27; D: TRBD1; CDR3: CATRDRGADTQYF; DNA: TGTGCCACGAGGGACAGGGGCGCAGATACGCAGTATTTT
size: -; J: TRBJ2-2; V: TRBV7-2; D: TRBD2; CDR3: CASSFLAGGTGELFF; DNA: TGTGCCAGCAGCTTCCTTGCGGGGGGAACCGGGGAGCTGTTTTTT
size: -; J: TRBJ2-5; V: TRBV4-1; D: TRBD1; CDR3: CASSQGTGQETQYF; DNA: TGCGCCAGCAGCCAAGGGACAGGACAAGAGACCCAGTACTTC
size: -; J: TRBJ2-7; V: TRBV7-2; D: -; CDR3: CASSLGRTDSYEQYF; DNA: TGTGCCAGCAGCTTAGGGAGGACCGACTCCTACGAGCAGTACTTC
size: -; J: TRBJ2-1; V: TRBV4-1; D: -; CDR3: CATKTREGVYNEQFF; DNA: TGCGCCACCAAGACCAGGGAAGGGGTCTACAATGAGCAGTTCTTC
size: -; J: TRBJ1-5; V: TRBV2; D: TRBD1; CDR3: CASSGDRGNQPQHF; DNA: TGTGCCAGCAGTGGGGACAGGGGCAATCAGCCCCAGCATTTT
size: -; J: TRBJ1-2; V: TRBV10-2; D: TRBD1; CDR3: CASSESGQGFYGYTF; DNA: TGCGCCAGCAGTGAGTCCGGACAGGGTTTCTATGGCTACACCTTC
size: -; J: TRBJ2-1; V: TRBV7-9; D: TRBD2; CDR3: CASSLTSGGSSYNEQFF; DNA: TGTGCCAGCAGCTTAACAAGCGGGGGGAGCTCCTACAATGAGCAGTTCTTC
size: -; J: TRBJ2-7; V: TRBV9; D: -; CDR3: CASAGRDSLYEQYF; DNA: TGTGCCAGCGCAGGCCGAGACAGCCTCTACGAGCAGTACTTC
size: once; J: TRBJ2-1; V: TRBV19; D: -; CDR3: CASTPIAFRKPYNEQFF; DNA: TGTGCCAGTACCCCAATAGCGTTTAGGAAGCCCTACAATGAGCAGTTCTTC
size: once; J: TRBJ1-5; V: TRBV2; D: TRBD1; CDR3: CASSITGAQNQPQHF; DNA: TGTGCCAGCAGTATTACAGGGGCTCAGAATCAGCCCCAGCATTTT
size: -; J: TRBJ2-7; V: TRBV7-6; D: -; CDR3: CASSLGQGGKEQYF; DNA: TGTGCCAGCAGCTTAGGGCAGGGCGGGAAAGAGCAGTACTTC
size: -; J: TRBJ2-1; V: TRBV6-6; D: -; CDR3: CASSRALGAAYNEQFF; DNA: TGTGCCAGCAGCCGAGCTTTGGGGGCCGCCTACAATGAGCAGTTCTTC
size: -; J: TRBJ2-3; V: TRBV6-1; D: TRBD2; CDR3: CASSGPGLAADTQYF; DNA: TGTGCCAGCAGTGGGCCGGGACTAGCGGCAGATACGCAGTATTTT
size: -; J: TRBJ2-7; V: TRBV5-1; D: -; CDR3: CASSFGEGDEQYF; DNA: TGCGCCAGCAGCTTCGGGGAGGGGGACGAGCAGTACTTC
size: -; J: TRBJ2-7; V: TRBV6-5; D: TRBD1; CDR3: CASSSIRQGVYEQYF; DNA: TGTGCCAGCAGTTCCATAAGACAGGGGGTTTACGAGCAGTACTTC
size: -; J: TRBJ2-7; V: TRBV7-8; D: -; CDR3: CASSSLRSGSYEQYF; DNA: TGTGCCAGCAGCTCCCTCCGCAGCGGCTCCTACGAGCAGTACTTC
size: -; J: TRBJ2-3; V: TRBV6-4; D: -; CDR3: CASSKSQGHTDTQYF; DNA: TGTGCCAGCAGTAAGAGTCAGGGGCACACAGATACGCAGTATTTT
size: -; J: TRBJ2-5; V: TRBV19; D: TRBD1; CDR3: CASSKRAIGTGEQETQYF; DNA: TGTGCCAGTAGTAAGCGAGCAATTGGGACAGGGGAGCAAGAGACCCAGTACTTC
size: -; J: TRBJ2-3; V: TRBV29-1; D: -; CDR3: CSVLSGQTDTQYF; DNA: TGCAGCGTTCTCAGCGGGCAGACAGATACGCAGTATTTT
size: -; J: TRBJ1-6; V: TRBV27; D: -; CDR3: CASSLVGDNSPLHF; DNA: TGTGCCAGCAGTTTAGTCGGGGATAATTCACCCCTCCACTTT
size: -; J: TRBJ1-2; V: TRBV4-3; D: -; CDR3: CASSQAQGRGYTF; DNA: TGCGCCAGCAGCCAAGCACAGGGTCGTGGCTACACCTTC
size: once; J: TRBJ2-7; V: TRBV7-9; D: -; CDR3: CASSLQSYEQYF; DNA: TGTGCCAGCAGCTTACAGTCCTACGAGCAGTACTTC
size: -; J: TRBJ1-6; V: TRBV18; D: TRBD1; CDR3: CASSPGTGYGNSPLHF; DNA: TGTGCCAGCTCACCAGGGACAGGGTATGGTAATTCACCCCTCCACTTT
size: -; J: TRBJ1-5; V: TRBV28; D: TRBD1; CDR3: CASIVTGTGRVNQPQHF; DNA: TGTGCCAGCATAGTTACCGGGACAGGGAGGGTCAATCAGCCCCAGCATTTT
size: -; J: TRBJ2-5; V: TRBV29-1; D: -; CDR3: CSVEDPGQGGETQYF; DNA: TGCAGCGTTGAAGATCCTGGGCAGGGTGGCGAGACCCAGTACTTC
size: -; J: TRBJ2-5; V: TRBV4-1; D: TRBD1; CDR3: CASSQVQGRPQETQYF; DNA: TGCGCCAGCAGCCAAGTACAGGGGCGGCCCCAAGAGACCCAGTACTTC
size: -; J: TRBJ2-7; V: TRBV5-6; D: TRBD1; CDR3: CASSLGDRSYEQYF; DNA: TGTGCCAGCAGCCTGGGGGACAGGTCCTACGAGCAGTACTTC
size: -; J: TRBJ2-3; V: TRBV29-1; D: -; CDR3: CSVVTARSSTDTQYF; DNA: TGCAGCGTTGTGACGGCGCGGTCTAGCACAGATACGCAGTATTTT
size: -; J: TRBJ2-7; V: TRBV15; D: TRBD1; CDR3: CATSGQGSSYEQYF; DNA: TGTGCCACCAGCGGACAGGGGAGCTCCTACGAGCAGTACTTC
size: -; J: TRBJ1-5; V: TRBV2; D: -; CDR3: CASRNGRGGYQPQHF; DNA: TGTGCCAGCAGGAATGGCAGGGGAGGGTATCAGCCCCAGCATTTT
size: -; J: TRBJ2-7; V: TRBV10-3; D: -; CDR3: CAISGGTLSYEQYF; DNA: TGTGCCATCAGTGGAGGGACACTGTCCTACGAGCAGTACTTC
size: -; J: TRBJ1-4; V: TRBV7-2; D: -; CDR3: CASSGGGEPGNEKLFF; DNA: TGTGCCAGCAGCGGGGGGGGCGAGCCCGGGAATGAAAAACTGTTTTTT